This T cell receptor (beta chain) stems from a study of chemoradiotherapy in HPV16-positive cancers. This clone has a single count. The antigen is undetermined. Libraries were prepared by immunoSEQ multiplex PCR; TCRdb keeps only in-frame clonotypes and omits some of them. The table includes roughly 8,300 clones, roughly four fifths detected once. The study's findings and limits: During treatment, candidate HPV-specific clones and E7-related motifs expanded in tumor. In HPV16-positive patients, HPV-responsive T-cell expansion tracked better recurrence-free survival.

Repertoires were sampled repeatedly during chemoradiotherapy. The clonotype was recovered from a human donor with HPV-associated anogenital cancer. This specimen was collected from a patient who underwent chemoradiotherapy.

CDR3 nucleotides: TGTGCCAGTAGTGATTCCATAGATCAGCCCCAGCATTTT. It yields the protein CASSDSIDQPQHF. V is TRBV19 and J is TRBJ1-5; D unclear. Germline V gene data show CDR1 as LNHDA and CDR2 as SQIVND (reference sequence). The CDR3 has 13 amino acids. Trimming shortened V by 5 bases and J by 5 bases, and 10 bases separated the two germline ends.